This is a list of T cell receptor beta chains from one sample in a study of cytomegalovirus exposure and HLA in healthy donors. Assay: immunoSEQ multiplex PCR; the TCRdb copy retains only in-frame clones and omits some. The sample holds 90,000 to 150,000 clones, more than 65% seen once. The specimen was PBMCs. These receptors were obtained from a woman between 18 and 29 years old in good health and CMV-seronegative. Each CDR3 is given with its conserved first and last residue. A D gene is named only where the DNA matches it firmly. Clone size is shown for a subset of rows, as once, few, many or a class of expanded clone.

NA,TRBD2,TRBV14,TRBJ2-7,CASSPGLAGAYEQYF,TGTGCCAGCAGCCCCGGACTAGCGGGAGCCTACGAGCAGTACTTC
NA,NA,TRBV6-5,TRBJ2-7,CASSYSPQVITYEQYF,TGTGCCAGCAGTTACTCACCGCAGGTCATCACCTACGAGCAGTACTTC
NA,NA,TRBV6-5,TRBJ1-1,CASVRGGKAFF,TGTGCCAGTGTACGGGGGGGGAAAGCTTTCTTT
NA,NA,TRBV6-5,TRBJ1-1,CASSNAVGGTEAFF,TGTGCCAGCAGCAACGCGGTGGGGGGGACTGAAGCTTTCTTT
NA,TRBD1,TRBV5-4,TRBJ2-7,CASSPGQGGLYEQYF,TGTGCCAGCAGTCCAGGACAGGGGGGGCTTTACGAGCAGTACTTC
NA,TRBD2,TRBV6-1,TRBJ2-7,CASTRISTGGYEQYF,TGTGCCAGCACCAGAATCTCGACGGGGGGCTACGAGCAGTACTTC
NA,NA,TRBV5-4,TRBJ2-2,CASSLARGLYSGELFF,TGTGCCAGCAGCTTAGCCAGGGGCTTATACTCCGGGGAGCTGTTTTTT
NA,NA,TRBV5-1,TRBJ2-1,CASSLFAGLYNEQFF,TGCGCCAGCAGCTTGTTTGCAGGTCTTTACAATGAGCAGTTCTTC
NA,TRBD1,TRBV5-1,TRBJ2-7,CASSEQGGPSYEQYF,TGCGCCAGCAGTGAACAGGGGGGACCTTCCTACGAGCAGTACTTC
NA,NA,TRBV10-3,TRBJ2-6,CAIRDSSGANVLTF,TGTGCCATCAGGGACAGCTCTGGGGCCAACGTCCTGACTTTC
NA,TRBD2,TRBV13,TRBJ2-5,CASTFSGVQETQYF,TGTGCCAGCACGTTTAGCGGGGTCCAAGAGACCCAGTACTTC
NA,NA,TRBV2,TRBJ1-1,CASSEVGWTEAFF,TGTGCCAGCAGTGAAGTCGGGTGGACTGAAGCTTTCTTT
NA,TRBD2,TRBV7-3,TRBJ2-7,CASSLIRRGGSLEQYF,TGTGCCAGCAGCTTAATACGGCGGGGGGGGTCCCTCGAGCAGTACTTC
NA,NA,TRBV5-1,TRBJ2-2,CASSLVVARTAGELFF,TGCGCCAGCAGCTTGGTGGTAGCGAGAACGGCCGGGGAGCTGTTTTTT
NA,NA,TRBV15,TRBJ1-5,CATSSPIEVNQPQHF,TGTGCCACCAGCAGCCCTATAGAGGTCAATCAGCCCCAGCATTTT
NA,TRBD1,TRBV19,TRBJ2-6,CASTSLDRDDFFSGANGLTF,TGTGCCAGTACTTCCCTCGACAGGGACGACTTTTTCTCTGGGGCCAACGGCCTGACTTTC
NA,NA,TRBV21-1,TRBJ1-3,CASSNKGTGGAGNTIYF,TGTGCCAGCAGCAATAAAGGAACAGGGGGTGCGGGAAACACCATATATTTT
NA,TRBD1,TRBV13,TRBJ2-7,CASSFFLQGSEQYF,TGTGCCAGCAGCTTCTTCTTACAGGGGAGCGAGCAGTACTTC
once,NA,TRBV6-5,TRBJ1-1,CASATGFEAFF,TGTGCCAGTGCCACAGGGTTTGAAGCTTTCTTT
NA,NA,TRBV29-1,TRBJ1-2,CSVESSRDTPLDGYTF,TGCAGCGTTGAGTCGTCCCGGGACACGCCTCTGGATGGCTACACCTTC
NA,NA,TRBV4-2,TRBJ1-6,CASSHDGGKGSPLHF,TGTGCCAGCAGCCATGACGGGGGGAAAGGATCACCCCTCCACTTT
few,TRBD2,TRBV19,TRBJ2-2,CASSRLAGGNTGELFF,TGTGCCAGTAGTCGACTAGCGGGGGGGAACACCGGGGAGCTGTTTTTT
NA,NA,TRBV7-3,TRBJ2-3,CASRLGPGHQDTQYF,TGTGCCAGCAGGCTGGGGCCGGGACATCAAGATACGCAGTATTTT